This T cell receptor (beta chain) was retrieved from a study of T-cell reconstitution after alpha-beta-depleted transplantation in children. This clonotype has a handful of counts. The target antigen is unknown. For TCRbeta, the library was prepared with unique molecular identifiers. TCRdb reprocessed the PCR reads with MiXCR, giving one entry per CDR3 protein. The sample comprises some 150,000 distinct CDR3 sequences, about 9% of which are singletons, and 15% to 20% rests with the top ten. Germline values: CDR1 SGHRS, CDR2 YFSETQ. Trimming removed 0 bases at V and 0 bases at J, with 12 bases between. The CDR3 has 16 residues. Study conclusions and caveats: Several hundred expanded graft clones reportedly were the source of alpha-beta T cells about two months after transplant.

The chain employs TRBV5-1 and TRBJ1-1, with a tentative D call TRBD1 (6 bases). Sequenced material: PBMCs, mostly from graft donor cells, taken 180 days after TCRalphabeta/CD19-depleted stem cell transplant. The clonotype comes from a female patient aged 2 to 10 who had a stem cell transplant for congenital amegakaryocytic thrombocytopenia, so the T cells may come from the graft donor. The CDR3 spells CASSLVGGLLNTEAFF. The DNA of the CDR3 is TGCGCCAGCAGCTTGGTAGGGGGACTATTGAACACTGAAGCTTTCTTT.